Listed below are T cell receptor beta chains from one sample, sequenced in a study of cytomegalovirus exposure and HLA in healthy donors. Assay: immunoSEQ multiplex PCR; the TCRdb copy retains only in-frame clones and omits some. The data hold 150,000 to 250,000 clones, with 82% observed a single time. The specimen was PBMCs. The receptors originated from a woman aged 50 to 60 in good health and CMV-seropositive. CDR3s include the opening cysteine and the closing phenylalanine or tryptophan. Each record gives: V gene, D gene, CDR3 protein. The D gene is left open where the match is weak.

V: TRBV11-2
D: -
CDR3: CASSLGVGVDTEAFF

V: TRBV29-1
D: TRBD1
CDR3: CSVHRGQGDTEAFF

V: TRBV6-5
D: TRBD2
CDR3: CASSTSGSYEQYF

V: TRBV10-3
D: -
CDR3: CAISEIERAGDNSPLHF

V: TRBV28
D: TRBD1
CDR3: CASSSPSGQGFYGYTF

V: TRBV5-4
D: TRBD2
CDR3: CASSPGGGTYEQYF

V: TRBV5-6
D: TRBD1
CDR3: CASTRVGTGYYGYTF

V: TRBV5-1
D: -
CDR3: CASSLAGVNTDTQYF

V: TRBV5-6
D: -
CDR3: CASSSVGGAEQFF

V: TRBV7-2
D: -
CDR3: CASSLSWFAQNTGELFF

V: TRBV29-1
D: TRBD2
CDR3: CSVEDSSSGSLNEQFF

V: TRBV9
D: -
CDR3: CASSVVGDVSTQYF

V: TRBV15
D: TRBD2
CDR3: CATSRTVGGSYEQYF

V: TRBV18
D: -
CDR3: CASSPTMRTDTGELFF

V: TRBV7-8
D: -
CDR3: CASSRRSGIYSNQPQHF

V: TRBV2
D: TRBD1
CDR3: CASSSQGAYEQYF

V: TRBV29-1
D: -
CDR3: CSVPPSRRGQETQYF

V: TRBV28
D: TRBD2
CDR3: CASSPPLAGAHEQYF

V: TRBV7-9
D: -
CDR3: CASSLVLANTEAFF

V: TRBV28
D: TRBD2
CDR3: CVSGSGDYEQYF

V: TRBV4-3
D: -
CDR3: CASSWRSGGTDTQYF

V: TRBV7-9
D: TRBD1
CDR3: CASSRHRDRDQPQHF

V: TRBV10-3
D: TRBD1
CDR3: CAGGTGNTGELFF

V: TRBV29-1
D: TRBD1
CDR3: CSVEDGTGGFF

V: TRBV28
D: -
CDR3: CASRDSQLDTQYF

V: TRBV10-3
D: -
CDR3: CASTPTEASYNSPLHF

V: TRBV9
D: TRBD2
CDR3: CASSREVSGNEQFF

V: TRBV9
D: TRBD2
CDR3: CASSPGVAGGGEQYF